The T cell receptor beta chain under discussion was sequenced for a study of blood T cell repertoires in COVID-19. Clones were read by immunoSEQ multiplex PCR, and TCRdb kept only the in-frame ones, dropping some. The sample lists roughly 410,000 clones; roughly 90% were seen once. The sequenced sample consisted of peripheral blood. The sequence came from a man aged 35-49 years with acute or convalescent COVID-19.

The CDR3 loop reads CASSSTGTGGFGEAFF. The DNA for the CDR3 is TGTGCCAGCAGTTCTACCGGGACAGGGGGCTTCGGTGAAGCTTTCTTT. V usage is TRBV27 and J usage is TRBJ1-1; 12 bases are a match to TRBD1. Trimming took 4 bases from V and 7 from J; bases not matched to a gene: 10. The CDR3 totals 16 residues. The germline V gene encodes CDR1 MNHEY and CDR2 SMNVEV (reference sequence).